This T cell receptor (beta chain) was sequenced during a study of blood T cell repertoires in COVID-19. Study details: Nucleic acid was either cDNA or gDNA, and it came from T cells, B-cell-depleted T cells, or PBMCs.

Assay used: immunoSEQ multiplex PCR; TCRdb lists only in-frame clones, some missing. The sample carries some 190,000 clones, more than 75% recorded once. In germline, CDR1 is SGHVS, CDR2 FQNEAQ. Trimming at V came to 3 bases and at J to 7 bases, leaving 0 bases not matched to a gene. The CDR3 length is 12 residues. The genes are TRBV7-8 and TRBJ1-1, with 9 positions matching TRBD1. Material for sequencing was peripheral blood. The TCR sequence derives from a human donor in a cohort sampled during active COVID-19. The CDR3 sequence is CASSLDRGEAFF. Here the CDR3 DNA reads TGTGCCAGCAGCTTGGACAGGGGTGAAGCTTTCTTT.